This TCR beta chain was recovered during a study of cytotoxic CD8 clonotypes in ibrutinib-treated CLL. Across the study: After median roughly 68 months, roughly 14 stayed in remission, approximately 12 progressed; responses approximately 24 partial, 2 complete.

The repertoire was sequenced with immunoSEQ multiplex PCR; TCRdb's copy has only in-frame clones and lacks some. The profile shows 35,000 to 45,000 clones, 60% to 75% of them singletons. The V segment lost 7 bases and the J segment 5 bases; nucleotides outside the gene matches: 10. The CDR3 has 14 residues. Germline V gene lookup returns CDR1 MNHNY and CDR2 SVGAGI (reference sequence). This clone was seen a single time. The genes are TRBV6-6 and TRBJ2-7, with 8 bases aligning to TRBD2. Source: PBMCs, taken after 12 months of ibrutinib treatment. This clonotype originated in a human donor with chronic lymphocytic leukemia. The CDR3, as DNA: TGTGCCAGCACCCCCGGGACTAGTACGAACGAGCAGTACTTC. It encodes CASTPGTSTNEQYF.